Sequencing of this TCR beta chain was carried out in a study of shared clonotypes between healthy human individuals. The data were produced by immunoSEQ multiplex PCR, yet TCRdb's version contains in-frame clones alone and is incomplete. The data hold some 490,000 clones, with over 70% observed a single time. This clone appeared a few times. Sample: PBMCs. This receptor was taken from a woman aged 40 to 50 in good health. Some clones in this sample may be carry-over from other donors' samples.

The CDR3: CASSDGTGGTEAFF. The CDR3 DNA is TGCGCCAGCAGCGACGGGACAGGGGGGACTGAAGCTTTCTTT. V is TRBV4-3 and J is TRBJ1-1; 11 nucleotides match TRBD1. Germline loops: CDR1 LGHNA, CDR2 YSLEER. V was pared by 5 bases and J by 5 bases, with 4 bases of the junction left unmatched. The CDR3 contains 14 residues.